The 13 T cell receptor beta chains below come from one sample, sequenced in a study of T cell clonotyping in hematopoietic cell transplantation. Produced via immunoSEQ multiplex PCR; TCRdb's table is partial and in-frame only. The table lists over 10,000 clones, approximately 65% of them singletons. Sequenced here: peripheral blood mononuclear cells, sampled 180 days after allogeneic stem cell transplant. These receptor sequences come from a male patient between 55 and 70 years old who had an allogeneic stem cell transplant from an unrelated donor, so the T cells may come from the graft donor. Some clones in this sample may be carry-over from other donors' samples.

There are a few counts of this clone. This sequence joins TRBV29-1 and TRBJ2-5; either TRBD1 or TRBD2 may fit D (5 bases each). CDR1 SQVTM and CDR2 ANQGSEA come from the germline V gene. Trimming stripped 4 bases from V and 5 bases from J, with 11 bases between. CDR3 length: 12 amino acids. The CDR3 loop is CSVGEGHETQYF. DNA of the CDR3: TGCAGCGTTGGAGAGGGGCACGAGACCCAGTACTTC.

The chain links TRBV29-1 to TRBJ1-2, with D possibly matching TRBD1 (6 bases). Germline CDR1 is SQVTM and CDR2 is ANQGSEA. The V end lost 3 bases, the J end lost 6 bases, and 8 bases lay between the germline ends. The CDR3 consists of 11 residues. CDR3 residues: CSVEQGHGYTF. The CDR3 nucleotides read TGCAGCGTTGAGCAGGGGCATGGCTACACCTTC. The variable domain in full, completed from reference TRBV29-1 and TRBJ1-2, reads SAVISQKPSRDICQRGTSLTIQCQVDSQVTMMFWYRQQPGQSLTLIATANQGSEATYESGFVIDKFPISRPNLTFSTLTVSNMSPEDSSIYLCSVEQGHGYTFGSGTRLTVV.

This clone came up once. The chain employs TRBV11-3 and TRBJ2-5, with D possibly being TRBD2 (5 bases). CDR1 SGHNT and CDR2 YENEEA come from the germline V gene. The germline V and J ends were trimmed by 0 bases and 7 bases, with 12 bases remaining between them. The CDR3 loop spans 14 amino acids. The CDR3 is CASSLDHPEGTQYF. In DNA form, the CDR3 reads TGTGCCAGCAGCTTAGATCACCCCGAGGGGACCCAGTACTTC.

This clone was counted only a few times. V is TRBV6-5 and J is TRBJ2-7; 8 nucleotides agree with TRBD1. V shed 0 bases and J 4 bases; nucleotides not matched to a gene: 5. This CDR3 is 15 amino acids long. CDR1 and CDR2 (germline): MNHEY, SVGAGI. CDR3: CASSYSGRGLYEQYF. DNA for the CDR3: TGTGCCAGCAGTTACTCGGGCAGGGGGCTTTACGAGCAGTACTTC.

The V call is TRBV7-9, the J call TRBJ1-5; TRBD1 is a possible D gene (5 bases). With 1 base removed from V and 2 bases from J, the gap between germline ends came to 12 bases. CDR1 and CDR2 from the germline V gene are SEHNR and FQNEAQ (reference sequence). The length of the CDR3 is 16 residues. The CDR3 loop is CASSLEIGAGNQPQHF. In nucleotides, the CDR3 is TGTGCCAGCAGCTTAGAGATAGGGGCCGGCAATCAGCCCCAGCATTTT. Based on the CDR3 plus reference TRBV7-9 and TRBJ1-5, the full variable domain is DTGVSQNPRHKITKRGQNVTFRCDPISEHNRLYWYRQTLGQGPEFLTYFQNEAQLEKSRLLSDRFSAERPKGSFSTLEIQRTEQGDSAMYLCASSLEIGAGNQPQHFGDGTRLSIL.

The CDR3 DNA reads as TGTGCCAGCAGCGTCGGGTATAGCAATCAGCCCCAGCATTTT. It specifies CASSVGYSNQPQHF. The rearrangement links TRBV9 to TRBJ1-5; D is unresolved. Germline CDR1 and CDR2: SGDLS and YYNGEE. The CDR3 totals 14 residues. V gave up 2 bases and J gave up 0 bases, with 6 bases separating them.

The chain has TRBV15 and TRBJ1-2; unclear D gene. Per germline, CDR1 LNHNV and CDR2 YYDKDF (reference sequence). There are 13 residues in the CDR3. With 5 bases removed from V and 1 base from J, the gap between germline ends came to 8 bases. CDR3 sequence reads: CATSAESNYGYTF. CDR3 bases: TGTGCCACCAGCGCAGAGAGTAACTATGGCTACACCTTC.

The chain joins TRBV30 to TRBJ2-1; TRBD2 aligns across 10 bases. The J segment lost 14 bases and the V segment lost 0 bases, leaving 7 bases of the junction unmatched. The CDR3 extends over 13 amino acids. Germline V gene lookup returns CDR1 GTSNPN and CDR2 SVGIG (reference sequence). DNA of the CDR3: TGTGCCTGGAGTGTGGGTCTAGCGGGAGCGGAGTTCTTC. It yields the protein CAWSVGLAGAEFF.

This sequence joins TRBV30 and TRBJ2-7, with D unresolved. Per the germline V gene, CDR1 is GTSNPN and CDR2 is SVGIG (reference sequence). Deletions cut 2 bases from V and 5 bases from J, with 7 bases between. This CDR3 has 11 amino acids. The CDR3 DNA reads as TGTGCCTGGAGTCAGGCCCACGAGCAGTACTTC. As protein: CAWSQAHEQYF.

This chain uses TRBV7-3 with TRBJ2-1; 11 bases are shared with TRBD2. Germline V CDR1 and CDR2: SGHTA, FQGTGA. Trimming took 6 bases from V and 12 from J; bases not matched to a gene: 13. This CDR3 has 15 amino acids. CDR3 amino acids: CASSSTSGAQGVQFF. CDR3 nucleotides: TGTGCCAGCAGTTCGACTAGCGGGGCCCAGGGCGTGCAGTTCTTC.

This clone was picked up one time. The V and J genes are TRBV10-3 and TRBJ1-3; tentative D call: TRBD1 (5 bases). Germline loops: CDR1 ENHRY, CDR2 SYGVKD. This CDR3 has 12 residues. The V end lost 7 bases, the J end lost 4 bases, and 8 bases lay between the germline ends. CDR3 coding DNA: TGTGCCATCAAAGGGGAAGGAAACACCATATATTTT. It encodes CAIKGEGNTIYF.

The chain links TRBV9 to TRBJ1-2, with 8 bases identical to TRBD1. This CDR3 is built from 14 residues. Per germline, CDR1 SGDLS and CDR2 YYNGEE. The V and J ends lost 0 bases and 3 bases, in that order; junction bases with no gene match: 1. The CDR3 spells CASSVEDRDYGYTF. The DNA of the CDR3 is TGTGCCAGCAGCGTAGAGGACAGGGACTATGGCTACACCTTC. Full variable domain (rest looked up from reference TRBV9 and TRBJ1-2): DSGVTQTPKHLITATGQRVTLRCSPRSGDLSVYWYQQSLDQGLQFLIQYYNGEERAKGNILERFSAQQFPDLHSELNLSSLELGDSALYFCASSVEDRDYGYTFGSGTRLTVV.

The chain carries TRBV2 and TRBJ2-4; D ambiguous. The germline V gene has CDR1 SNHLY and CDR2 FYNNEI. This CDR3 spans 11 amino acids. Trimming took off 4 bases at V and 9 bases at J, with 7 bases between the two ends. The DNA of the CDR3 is TGTGCCAGCAGTGTGAAAGGCATTCAGTACTTC. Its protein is CASSVKGIQYF. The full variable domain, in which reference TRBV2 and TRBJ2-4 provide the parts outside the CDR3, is EPEVTQTPSHQVTQMGQEVILRCVPISNHLYFYWYRQILGQKVEFLVSFYNNEISEKSEIFDDQFSVERPDGSNFTLKIRSTKLEDSAMYFCASSVKGIQYFGAGTRLSVL.